A selection of T cell receptor beta chains follows, all from one sample in a study of CD8+ T cells in alopecia areata. Method: immunoSEQ multiplex PCR; TCRdb's copy keeps in-frame clones and lacks some. The table has 30,000 to 40,000 clones, 70% to 80% seen once. The sample comprised NKG2D-low CD8+ T cells sorted from blood. Receptors were obtained from a human donor with alopecia areata. CDR3s include the opening cysteine and the closing phenylalanine or tryptophan. D genes are given only for firm matches. Clone size, where shown, is once, few, many, or a class for clones that have expanded.

j_call | v_call | clone_size | d_call | cdr3_nt | cdr3_aa
TRBJ2-1 | TRBV29-1 | NA | NA | TGCAGCGTTGATTATGTGGGGCAGGGACTCTACAATGAGCAGTTCTTC | CSVDYVGQGLYNEQFF
TRBJ1-2 | TRBV11-2 | NA | TRBD1 | TGTGCCAGCAGCCTCGACAGGGACTATGGCTACACCTTC | CASSLDRDYGYTF
TRBJ1-1 | TRBV30 | once | NA | TGTGCCTGGACAGTCATAATGAACACTGAAGCTTTCTTT | CAWTVIMNTEAFF
TRBJ2-1 | TRBV18 | NA | NA | TGTGCCAGCCCACTAGACGGGGGCGCCTACAATGAGCAGTTCTTC | CASPLDGGAYNEQFF
TRBJ1-1 | TRBV25-1 | NA | NA | TGTGCCAGCACCCGCGGAATGGTGGGGGTGGGTGAAGCTTTCTTT | CASTRGMVGVGEAFF
TRBJ2-1 | TRBV6-6 | NA | NA | TGTGCCAGCAGTCCCAACTATGAGCAGTTCTTC | CASSPNYEQFF
TRBJ2-3 | TRBV7-9 | NA | NA | TGTGCCAGCGTTTCGCTCCTACATACCACAGATACGCAGTATTTT | CASVSLLHTTDTQYF
TRBJ2-1 | TRBV30 | NA | NA | TGTGCCTGGGAGGGGGGAGCCAGGTCCTCCTACAATGAGCAGTTCTTC | CAWEGGARSSYNEQFF
TRBJ2-3 | TRBV29-1 | NA | TRBD2 | TGCAGCGTTGAAGATCGGCCCGGGACTAGCGGGGGGAGAATGAGCACAGATACGCAGTATTTT | CSVEDRPGTSGGRMSTDTQYF
TRBJ2-7 | TRBV27 | NA | NA | TGTGCCAGCAGTCCAACAGGATACGAGCAGTACTTC | CASSPTGYEQYF
TRBJ2-7 | TRBV4-3 | NA | NA | TGCGCCAGCAGCCAAGTCGTAGGGACCTCCTACGAGCAGTACTTC | CASSQVVGTSYEQYF
TRBJ2-4 | TRBV5-4 | NA | TRBD1 | TGTGCCAGCAGACCCGGGACAGGGGGCAAAAACATTCAGTACTTC | CASRPGTGGKNIQYF
TRBJ2-7 | TRBV6-5 | few | TRBD1 | TGTGCCAGCAGTTACTCGACAGGGGGAGGCTACGAGCAGTACTTC | CASSYSTGGGYEQYF
TRBJ2-7 | TRBV30 | NA | NA | TGTGCCTGGAGTCGGAGACAGGTACATGCCTACGAGCAGTACTTC | CAWSRRQVHAYEQYF
TRBJ2-4 | TRBV11-2 | medium-sized | NA | TGTGCCAGCAGCTTAGCCCTAGCCAAAAACATTCAGTACTTC | CASSLALAKNIQYF
TRBJ2-7 | TRBV29-1 | NA | TRBD1 | TGCAGCACCATCGACAGGGACTCCTACGAGCAGTACTTC | CSTIDRDSYEQYF
TRBJ1-4 | TRBV4-2 | NA | NA | TGTGCCAGCAGCCAATCTCCGGGGGTAGGAAACGAAAAACTGTTTTTT | CASSQSPGVGNEKLFF
TRBJ2-6 | TRBV2 | NA | TRBD1 | TGTGCCAGCAGTTGGACAGGGGCTGGGGCCAACGTCCTGACTTTC | CASSWTGAGANVLTF
TRBJ2-5 | TRBV4-1 | NA | NA | TGCGCCAGCAGCCAAGGAGGGGCAGGGGTGGAGACCCAGTACTTC | CASSQGGAGVETQYF
TRBJ2-3 | TRBV29-1 | large | NA | TGCAGCGTTGAAATATTGGATAGGGGTCCAGATACGCAGTATTTT | CSVEILDRGPDTQYF
TRBJ1-6 | TRBV29-1 | NA | NA | TGCAGCGTAGGAAGCGGAATTAATTCACCCCTCCACTTT | CSVGSGINSPLHF
TRBJ1-1 | TRBV29-1 | NA | NA | TGCAGCGTTAGGGCGGGAGACACTGAAGCTTTCTTT | CSVRAGDTEAFF
TRBJ2-2 | TRBV29-1 | NA | NA | TGCAGCGTGAAGTCGGTAAACACCGGGGAGCTGTTTTTT | CSVKSVNTGELFF
TRBJ2-5 | TRBV29-1 | NA | TRBD1 | TGCAGCGTTGATGGGACAGGGGGCTCCTTGTACCAAGAGACCCAGTACTTC | CSVDGTGGSLYQETQYF
TRBJ1-2 | TRBV9 | medium-sized | NA | TGTGCCAGCAGCGGGCAGGGTAACGGCTACACCTTC | CASSGQGNGYTF
TRBJ2-2 | TRBV5-1 | NA | TRBD1 | TGCGCCAGCAGTCAAAGAATCGACAGGGGAATATCCGGGGAGCTGTTTTTT | CASSQRIDRGISGELFF
TRBJ2-7 | TRBV12-5 | NA | NA | TGTGCTAGTGGTTATGACGGATCCTACGAGCAGTACTTC | CASGYDGSYEQYF
TRBJ1-5 | TRBV27 | NA | NA | TGTGCCAGCAGTTTACGGGGGGCAGGTCAGCCCCAGCATTTT | CASSLRGAGQPQHF
TRBJ2-1 | TRBV6-4 | NA | TRBD1 | TGTGCCAGCAGTGAAACCCCCGGGACAGAAAACAATGAGCAGTTCTTC | CASSETPGTENNEQFF
TRBJ2-5 | TRBV28 | NA | NA | TGTGCCAGCAGGACGTGGCTTCAACAAGAGACCCAGTACTTC | CASRTWLQQETQYF
TRBJ2-7 | TRBV4-1 | once | NA | TGCGCCAGCAGCCACGTCGGACTCTACGAGCAGTACTTC | CASSHVGLYEQYF
TRBJ2-3 | TRBV29-1 | NA | NA | TGCAGCGTTGAAGAGTCTTTTACAGATACGCAGTATTTT | CSVEESFTDTQYF
TRBJ2-7 | TRBV28 | many | NA | TGTGCCAGCAGTTCATACGATGCGCCCGTCCGGGAGCAGTACTTC | CASSSYDAPVREQYF
TRBJ2-7 | TRBV30 | NA | TRBD1 | TGTGCCTGGAGTGTGACAGGGGCCGAGCAGTACTTC | CAWSVTGAEQYF
TRBJ2-5 | TRBV7-2 | NA | TRBD1 | TGTGCCAGCAGCTGGCCTTCTCCGGGACAGGGGGAATACCAAGAGACCCAGTACTTC | CASSWPSPGQGEYQETQYF
TRBJ2-5 | TRBV29-1 | NA | NA | TGCAGCTGGCAGGAGGGACAAGAGACCCAGTACTTC | CSWQEGQETQYF
TRBJ2-1 | TRBV4-3 | NA | TRBD1 | TGCGCCAGCAGCCAAGTCCCGGGACAGGGGAATGAGCAGTTCTTC | CASSQVPGQGNEQFF
TRBJ2-5 | TRBV7-9 | NA | TRBD2 | TGTGCCAGCAGCTTCCTAGCGGAGGGCCAAGAGACCCAGTACTTC | CASSFLAEGQETQYF
TRBJ2-7 | TRBV30 | NA | TRBD2 | TGTGCCTGGAGTGTACTAGCGGGATCTGACTACGAGCAGTACTTC | CAWSVLAGSDYEQYF
TRBJ2-1 | TRBV7-8 | NA | TRBD2 | TGTGCCAGCAGCTTAGCGGCGGGGGGCCAGAATCCTTACAATGAGCAGTTCTTC | CASSLAAGGQNPYNEQFF
TRBJ2-2 | TRBV29-1 | once | NA | TGCAGCGTTGAAGTCGGGGTAGGCACCGGGGAGCTGTTTTTT | CSVEVGVGTGELFF
TRBJ2-7 | TRBV23-1 | NA | TRBD2 | TGCGCCAGCAGGCAAAGCGGGACCAGCTCCTACGAGCAGTACTTC | CASRQSGTSSYEQYF
TRBJ2-5 | TRBV6-1 | NA | TRBD1 | TGTGCCAGCAGTGAAATTTCAGGGGGCACGGAGACCCAGTACTTC | CASSEISGGTETQYF
TRBJ1-4 | TRBV5-1 | NA | NA | TGCGCCAGCAGCTCCTCGGGCGCAACTAATGAAAAACTGTTTTTT | CASSSSGATNEKLFF
TRBJ2-7 | TRBV7-9 | few | TRBD1 | TGTGCCAGCAGCTTCGCGGGACAGGACTACGAGCAGTACTTC | CASSFAGQDYEQYF
TRBJ2-3 | TRBV6-4 | NA | NA | TGTGCCAGCACCGAACAGGGCCTGCACACAGATACGCAGTATTTT | CASTEQGLHTDTQYF
TRBJ2-5 | TRBV29-1 | NA | TRBD2 | TGCAGCGTCAATGGACTAGCGGGAGATGGGGAGACCCAGTACTTC | CSVNGLAGDGETQYF
TRBJ2-7 | TRBV28 | NA | TRBD2 | TGTGCCAGCAGGCCCTTATCGGGAGGGCCCACCGACGAGCAGTACTTC | CASRPLSGGPTDEQYF
TRBJ2-1 | TRBV29-1 | NA | TRBD2 | TGCAGCGTTGAACAAGACACTAGCGGAGGGGCTTACAATGAGCAGTTCTTC | CSVEQDTSGGAYNEQFF
TRBJ2-1 | TRBV6-5 | NA | TRBD2 | TGTGCCAGCAGTGTGGGACTAGAAGGTGAGCAGTTCTTC | CASSVGLEGEQFF
TRBJ2-3 | TRBV27 | NA | TRBD1 | TGTGCCAGCAGTTTATTGGGGACAGCGACAGATACGCAGTATTTT | CASSLLGTATDTQYF
TRBJ2-1 | TRBV4-1 | NA | NA | TGCGCCAGCAGCCAAGATGGGACTTGGAATGAGCAGTTCTTC | CASSQDGTWNEQFF
TRBJ2-3 | TRBV5-1 | NA | TRBD1 | TGCGCCAGCAGCTCCGGACAGGGCGCAGATACGCAGTATTTT | CASSSGQGADTQYF
TRBJ2-5 | TRBV30 | NA | TRBD1 | TGTGCTGGGACAGGGGGCGGACAAGAGACCCAGTACTTC | CAGTGGGQETQYF